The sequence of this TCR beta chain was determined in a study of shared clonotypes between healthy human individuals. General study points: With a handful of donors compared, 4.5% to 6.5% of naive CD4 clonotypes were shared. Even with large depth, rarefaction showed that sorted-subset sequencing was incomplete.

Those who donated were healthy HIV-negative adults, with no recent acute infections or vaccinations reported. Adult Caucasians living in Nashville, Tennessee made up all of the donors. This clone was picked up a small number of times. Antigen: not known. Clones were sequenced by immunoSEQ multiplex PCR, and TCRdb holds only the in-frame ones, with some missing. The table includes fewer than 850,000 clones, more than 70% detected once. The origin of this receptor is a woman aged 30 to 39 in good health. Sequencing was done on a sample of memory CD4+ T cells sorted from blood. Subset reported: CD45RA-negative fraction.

As DNA, the CDR3 is TGTGCCAGCAGTGATGGGGGACGGATCTCCTATGGCTACACCTTC. Encoded protein: CASSDGGRISYGYTF. The chain recombines TRBV2 with TRBJ1-2; D is perhaps TRBD1 (5 bases). The CDR3 has 15 amino acids. Germline V gene lookup returns CDR1 SNHLY and CDR2 FYNNEI. V lost 3 bases and J lost 4, with 15 bases in between. Full variable domain (rest looked up from reference TRBV2 and TRBJ1-2): EPEVTQTPSHQVTQMGQEVILRCVPISNHLYFYWYRQILGQKVEFLVSFYNNEISEKSEIFDDQFSVERPDGSNFTLKIRSTKLEDSAMYFCASSDGGRISYGYTFGSGTRLTVV.